One and the same sample provided the 26 T cell receptor beta chains below, sequenced in a study of blood T cells in healthy people across ages. Sample-barcoded 5' priming and a J-beta primer mix drove a second PCR of about 7 to 12 cycles. TCRdb re-called the 5' RACE reads with MiXCR, one entry per CDR3 protein. Of hundreds of thousands of distinct CDR3 sequences listed, about 54% are singletons. Material for sequencing was blood. The receptors shown here come from a man in his sixties in good health.

V gene TRBV20-1 combines with J gene TRBJ2-6, with D possibly being TRBD2 (7 bases). Germline-derived CDR1 and CDR2 are DFQATT and SNEGSKA (reference sequence). There are 12 residues in the CDR3. The CDR3 nucleotides read TGCGGGGGGGCATCTGGGGCCAACGTCCTGACTTTC. Protein product: CGGASGANVLTF.

This clonotype was seen a handful of times. This sequence joins TRBV5-1 and TRBJ1-1; D gene uncertain. The germline V and J ends were trimmed by 4 bases and 1 base, with 11 bases remaining between them. The germline gives CDR1 SGHRS, CDR2 YFSETQ. The length of the CDR3 is 14 residues. The DNA of the CDR3 is TGCGCCAGCAGCCCAGGCGCACGGAACACTGAAGCTTTCTTT. Its translation is CASSPGARNTEAFF. Drawing the rest from reference TRBV5-1 and TRBJ1-1, the complete variable domain is KAGVTQTPRYLIKTRGQQVTLSCSPISGHRSVSWYQQTPGQGLQFLFEYFSETQRNKGNFPGRFSGRQFSNSRSEMNVSTLELGDSALYLCASSPGARNTEAFFGQGTRLTVV.

The chain uses TRBV20-1 and TRBJ2-3; 9 nucleotides line up with TRBD2. This CDR3 comprises 12 residues. CDR1 DFQATT and CDR2 SNEGSKA come from the germline V gene (reference sequence). J was trimmed by 11 bases and V by 1 base; bases with no gene match: 4. The CDR3 bases are TGCAGTGCTAGAGGACTAGCGGCTGTGCAGTATTTT. Amino acid sequence: CSARGLAAVQYF.

The chain employs TRBV5-1 and TRBJ2-3, with a tentative D call TRBD1 (5 bases). Trimming took 0 bases from V and 5 from J, leaving 22 bases between them. The CDR3 totals 18 residues. Germline CDR1 and CDR2: SGHRS and YFSETQ. CDR3 sequence reads: CASSLGLRQPATKDTQYF. The DNA of the CDR3 is TGCGCCAGCAGCTTGGGGTTGCGACAGCCCGCAACCAAAGATACGCAGTATTTT.

The chain links TRBV11-2 to TRBJ2-2, with D perhaps TRBD1 (5 bases). Germline V gene lookup returns CDR1 SGHAT and CDR2 FQNNGV. Trimming left V 2 bases short and J 3 bases short, with 10 bases between. This CDR3 contains 15 residues. As DNA, the CDR3 is TGTGCCAGCAGCTTAAGCAGGGCGTACACCGGGGAGCTGTTTTTT. Protein: CASSLSRAYTGELFF.

This clonotype occurred a few times. The rearrangement joins TRBV29-1 to TRBJ1-1; D not resolved. Germline V gene data show CDR1 as SQVTM and CDR2 as ANQGSEA. The V and J ends lost 4 bases and 1 base respectively, with 7 bases between them. The CDR3 consists of 12 residues. DNA of the CDR3: TGCAGCGTTGCCGGGGAGAACACTGAAGCTTTCTTT. It codes for CSVAGENTEAFF.

This rearrangement joins TRBV18 to TRBJ1-1, with D unresolved. The CDR3 covers 18 residues. The germline V and J ends were trimmed by 1 base and 3 bases, with 21 bases remaining between them. Germline V gives CDR1 KGHSH, CDR2 LQKENI. The CDR3 loop is CASSPRFILAGGYTEAFF. CDR3 nucleotide sequence: TGTGCCAGCTCACCACGGTTCATTTTGGCGGGCGGTTACACTGAAGCTTTCTTT.

This clonotype has a count of ten or more. The chain has TRBV3-1 and TRBJ2-4; D tentatively reads TRBD1 or TRBD2 (6 bases each). Germline V gene lookup returns CDR1 LGHDT and CDR2 YNNKEL (reference sequence). CDR3 length equals 16 residues. V shed 0 bases and J shed 7 bases, with 16 bases lying between them. CDR3 in DNA: TGTGCCAGCAGCCAAGATACCGGGGGCGAGGGGAACATTCAGTACTTC. Residues: CASSQDTGGEGNIQYF.

This rearrangement joins TRBV20-1 to TRBJ2-3; 7 bases agree with TRBD1. Per the germline V gene, CDR1 is DFQATT and CDR2 is SNEGSKA (reference sequence). Trimming removed 2 bases from V and 2 bases from J; junction bases left unmatched: 7. This CDR3 has 15 amino acids. CDR3 DNA: TGCAGTGCTAGATCCCCAGGGGGTTTCACAGATACGCAGTATTTT. Protein sequence: CSARSPGGFTDTQYF.

This clonotype was detected only a few times. This sequence joins TRBV5-1 and TRBJ2-3; D is perhaps TRBD2 (5 bases). Looked up from germline, CDR1 is SGHRS and CDR2 is YFSETQ. The CDR3 has 14 amino acids. V gave up 5 bases and J gave up 2 bases, with 12 bases separating them. The CDR3 sequence is CASSLQRPTDTQYF. CDR3 coding DNA: TGCGCCAGCAGTCTTCAGCGGCCCACAGATACGCAGTATTTT.

The V call is TRBV5-1, the J call TRBJ2-7; D gene uncertain. The DNA end lines up better with TRBJ2-5; the J call may be wrong. The CDR3 extends over 15 amino acids. Per the germline V gene, CDR1 is SGHRS and CDR2 is YFSETQ. CDR3 sequence reads: CASSLDRGRTETQYF. In DNA form, the CDR3 reads TGCGCCAGCAGCTTGGATAGAGGTAGAACGGAGACCCAGTACTTC.

This chain connects TRBV6-5 to TRBJ2-5, with 9 bases fitting TRBD2. The CDR3 has 15 amino acids. Trimming at V came to 5 bases and at J to 4 bases, leaving 8 bases not matched to a gene. Germline assignment: CDR1 MNHEY and CDR2 SVGAGI. The CDR3 protein is CASSLQGSGRETQYF. CDR3 bases: TGTGCCAGCAGTCTGCAGGGTAGCGGGAGAGAGACCCAGTACTTC.

The chain links TRBV12-3 or TRBV12-4 to TRBJ1-2; D is unclear. Trimming pared 3 bases from V and 4 bases from J, leaving 9 bases between. The CDR3 has 13 residues. This CDR3 reads CASSFLRSYGYTF. The CDR3 DNA sequence: TGTGCCAGCAGTTTTTTGAGGTCCTATGGCTACACCTTC.

This chain links TRBV5-6 with TRBJ2-6; no clear D. Germline V gives CDR1 SGHDT, CDR2 YYEEEE. The CDR3 loop spans 16 amino acids. The V gene lost 1 base and the J gene lost 0 bases, with 8 bases spanning the gap. CDR3 protein: CASSLWRSSGANVLTF. The CDR3 DNA follows: TGTGCCAGCAGCTTGTGGCGGAGCTCTGGGGCCAACGTCCTGACTTTC.

A few counts support this clonotype. V and J are TRBV20-1 and TRBJ1-6, with D unclear. The germline V gene encodes CDR1 DFQATT and CDR2 SNEGSKA (reference sequence). This CDR3 has 12 amino acids. The chain's CDR3 is CGVDGRDSPLHF. CDR3 sequence (DNA): TGCGGGGTGGACGGGAGGGATTCACCCCTCCACTTT.

This clonotype was detected a few times. The V call is TRBV2, the J call TRBJ2-5; 7 nucleotides match TRBD2. The CDR3 is made up of 12 amino acids. Trimming removed 4 bases from V and 5 bases from J; junction bases left unmatched: 1. CDR1 is SNHLY and CDR2 is FYNNEI in the germline V gene. CDR3 residues: CASSALAETQYF. In nucleotides, the CDR3 is TGTGCCAGCAGTGCACTAGCGGAGACCCAGTACTTC.

The chain employs TRBV28 and TRBJ2-7; 7 positions agree with TRBD1. The last part of the DNA fits TRBJ2-5 better; the J call may be wrong. This CDR3 region has 13 residues. The germline CDR1 and CDR2 sequences are MDHEN and SYDVKM. CDR3 DNA: TGTGCCAGCAGATCAGGGGGTAGAAAGACCCAGTACTTC. It specifies CASRSGGRKTQYF.

This clonotype was counted a few times. The chain links TRBV7-8 to TRBJ2-7; TRBD1 matches at 9 bases. Germline V CDR1 and CDR2: SGHVS, FQNEAQ. The CDR3 loop spans 13 amino acids. The V gene end was trimmed by 1 base and the J gene end by 10 bases; junction bases not matched to a gene: 5. The CDR3 region is CASSLGGQGIQYF. The CDR3 DNA reads TGTGCCAGCAGCTTAGGAGGACAGGGGATACAGTACTTC.

The DNA of the CDR3 is TGTGCCCCGACGGACGGAAATAGCACAGATACGCAGTATTTT. It codes for CAPTDGNSTDTQYF. This rearrangement joins TRBV6-4 to TRBJ2-3; no reliable D call. V was clipped by 11 bases and J by 0 bases, with 15 bases between them. This CDR3 has 14 amino acids. Germline values: CDR1 MRHNA, CDR2 SNTAGT.

The CDR3 DNA reads TGTGCCAGCAGCCGGCGGGAAACAGGGTCAGATACGCAGTATTTT. Protein product: CASSRRETGSDTQYF. This sequence joins TRBV3-1 and TRBJ2-3, with D possibly called TRBD1 or TRBD2 (6 bases each). The CDR3 totals 15 residues. Per germline, CDR1 LGHDT and CDR2 YNNKEL (reference sequence). V shed 4 bases and J shed 4 bases, with 15 bases lying between them.

About this clonotype: A much larger clone differs from this one at a single base, so this may be a read error. V usage is TRBV10-3 and J usage is TRBJ1-2, with a weak D call TRBD1 (6 bases). Germline V gene data show CDR1 as ENHRY and CDR2 as SYGVKD. CDR3 size: 14 residues. The CDR3 nucleotides are TGTACCATCAGCCGGGACAACTCTAACTATGGCTACACCTTC. This gives the protein CTISRDNSNYGYTF.

The chain combines TRBV6-5 with TRBJ2-5; D remains unclear. V lost 0 bases and J 2 bases, leaving 7 bases between the germline ends. The CDR3 loop spans 14 amino acids. Germline loops: CDR1 MNHEY, CDR2 SVGAGI. The CDR3, as DNA: TGTGCCAGCAGTTACTCGGGGTGGCAAGAGACCCAGTACTTC. It specifies CASSYSGWQETQYF.

The rearrangement uses TRBV25-1 and TRBJ1-6; D not certain. Trimming took 0 bases from V and 0 from J, leaving 12 bases between them. CDR1 and CDR2 from the germline V gene are MGHDK and SYGVNS. The CDR3 covers 18 residues. The DNA of the CDR3 is TGTGCCAGCAGTGAATATCACACTGGGAGCTCCTATAATTCACCCCTCCACTTT. Translation: CASSEYHTGSSYNSPLHF.

The chain couples TRBV20-1 to TRBJ2-5; 9 positions agree with TRBD1. The CDR3 runs 16 residues. The V gene end was trimmed by 6 bases and the J gene end by 2 bases; junction bases not matched to a gene: 13. Germline CDR1 DFQATT, CDR2 SNEGSKA (reference sequence). The CDR3 loop is CSALTGQGGVQETQYF. In DNA form, the CDR3 reads TGCAGTGCACTCACGGGACAGGGAGGGGTACAAGAGACCCAGTACTTC.

This rearrangement joins TRBV28 to TRBJ2-7; 10 bases map to TRBD1. CDR1 and CDR2 from the germline V gene are MDHEN and SYDVKM. The CDR3 sequence is 14 residues long. J lost 7 bases, V lost 5 bases, and 8 bases had no gene match. The CDR3: CASSPTTGGQEQYF. The CDR3 DNA follows: TGTGCCAGCAGTCCCACGACAGGGGGCCAAGAGCAGTACTTC.

This clonotype turned up a few times. The rearrangement links TRBV20-1 to TRBJ2-5, with 7 positions matching TRBD2. Looked up from germline, CDR1 is DFQATT and CDR2 is SNEGSKA (reference sequence). The CDR3 length is 15 residues. V shed 6 bases and J 5 bases; nucleotides not matched to a gene: 15. The CDR3 DNA sequence: TGCAGTGCGCCCACTCTCCGGGGGGTTGGGGAGACCCAGTACTTC. Its protein is CSAPTLRGVGETQYF.